The T cell receptor (beta chain) described here comes from a study of a mutant IDH1 vaccine in newly diagnosed glioma. General study results and limits: Immune responses induced by vaccination arose in 93.3% of the patients.

Only in-frame clones appear in the TCRdb table, and some are missing; sequencing was by immunoSEQ multiplex PCR. The sample includes approximately 76,000 clones, more than 85% of them seen just once. From germline, CDR1 is SGHTA and CDR2 FQGTGA. The CDR3 is 15 residues long. The V segment lost 5 bases and the J segment 2 bases; nucleotides outside the gene matches: 3. Worth noting for this clone: Its antigen is as yet unknown.

Time point described: week 5, during vaccination. What each vaccine dose contained was 300 ug of mutant IDH1 20-mer peptide, accompanied by topical imiquimod. The sequencing here drew on PBMCs, taken from a glioma patient whose treatment included an IDH1 peptide vaccine. The chain combines TRBV7-3 with TRBJ2-5, with TRBD2 identical over 12 bases. The receptor was derived from a woman between 50 and 59 years old with glioma. CDR3 nucleotide sequence: TGTGCCAGCAGCCTAGCGGGAGGGATTCAAGAGACCCAGTACTTC. Translating it yields CASSLAGGIQETQYF. The complete variable domain, with remaining parts taken from reference TRBV7-3 and TRBJ2-5, reads GAGVSQTPSNKVTEKGKYVELRCDPISGHTALYWYRQSLGQGPEFLIYFQGTGAADDSGLPNDRFFAVRPEGSVSTLKIQRTERGDSAVYLCASSLAGGIQETQYFGPGTRLLVL.